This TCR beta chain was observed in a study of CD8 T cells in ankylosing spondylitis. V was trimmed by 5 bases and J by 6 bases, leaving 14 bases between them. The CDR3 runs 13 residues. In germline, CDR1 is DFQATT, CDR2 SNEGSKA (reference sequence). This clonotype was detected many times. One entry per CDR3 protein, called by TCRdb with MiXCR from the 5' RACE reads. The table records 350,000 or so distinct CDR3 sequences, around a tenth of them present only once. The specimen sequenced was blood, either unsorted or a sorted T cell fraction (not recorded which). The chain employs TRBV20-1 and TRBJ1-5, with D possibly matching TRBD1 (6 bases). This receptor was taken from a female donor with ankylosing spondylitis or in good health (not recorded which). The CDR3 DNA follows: TGCAGTGCTGAACAGGGAGTTGGTCAGCCCCAGCATTTT. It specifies CSAEQGVGQPQHF.